This T cell receptor (beta chain) was captured by sequencing in a study of tumor and adjacent non-tumor tissue in lung cancer. As for the study in general: About 4.17 million productive TCRbeta reads were obtained per sample on average. Study-level findings and limits: Top 100 clones took a larger repertoire share in normal lung.

Three rounds of nested PCR, following a modified ARM-PCR protocol, produced the TCRbeta library. In TCRdb, the multiplex PCR reads were re-called with MiXCR into one record per CDR3 protein. The table includes over 40,000 distinct CDR3 sequences, 60% to 70% detected once. This clonotype was counted at least ten times. Its specificity is not known. No cell sorting was done before RNA was extracted from the tissue. Distant lung tissue was collected more than 3 cm away from the tumor edge. The germline gives CDR1 MNHNY, CDR2 SVGAGI (reference sequence). Between the trimmed V and J ends, which lost 4 bases and 3 bases, there was a span of 13 bases. The CDR3 length is 15 residues.

The chain joins TRBV6-6 to TRBJ1-5; TRBD1 is a possible D gene (5 bases). The sequence derives from a woman between 40 and 50 years old with non-small cell lung cancer. The sample taken for sequencing was distant non-tumor lung tissue. CDR3 sequence reads: CASSSDDRFNQPQHF. The DNA of the CDR3 is TGTGCCAGCAGTTCCGATGACAGATTCAATCAGCCCCAGCATTTT.